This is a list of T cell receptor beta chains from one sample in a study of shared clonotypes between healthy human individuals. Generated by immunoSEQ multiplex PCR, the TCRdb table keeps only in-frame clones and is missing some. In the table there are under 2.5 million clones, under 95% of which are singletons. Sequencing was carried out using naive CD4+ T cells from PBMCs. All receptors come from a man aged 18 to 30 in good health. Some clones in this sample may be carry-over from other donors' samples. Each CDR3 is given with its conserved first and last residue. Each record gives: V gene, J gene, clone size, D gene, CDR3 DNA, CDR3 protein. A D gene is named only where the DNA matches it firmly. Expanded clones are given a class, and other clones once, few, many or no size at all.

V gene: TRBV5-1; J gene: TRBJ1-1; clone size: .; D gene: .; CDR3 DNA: TGCGCCAGCAGCTTCCTCTCGGGGATGAACACTGAAGCTTTCTTT; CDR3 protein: CASSFLSGMNTEAFF
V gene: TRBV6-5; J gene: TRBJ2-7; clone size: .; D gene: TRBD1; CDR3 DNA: TGTGCCAGCAGTTACGACAGGGATTCCTACGAGCAGTACTTC; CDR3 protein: CASSYDRDSYEQYF
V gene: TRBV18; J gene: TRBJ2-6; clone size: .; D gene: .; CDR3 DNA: TGTGCCAGCTCATGGGGACGAACCTCTGGGGCCAACGTCCTGACTTTC; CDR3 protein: CASSWGRTSGANVLTF
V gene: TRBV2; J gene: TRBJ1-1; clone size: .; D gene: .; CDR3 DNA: TGTGCCAGCAGTGGCGGACAGCGAAGGACTGAAGCTTTCTTT; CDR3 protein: CASSGGQRRTEAFF
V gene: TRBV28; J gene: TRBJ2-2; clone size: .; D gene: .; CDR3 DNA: TGTGCCAGCAGTGTAACAGGAAGCGTATGGGCCGGGGAGCTGTTTTTT; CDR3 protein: CASSVTGSVWAGELFF
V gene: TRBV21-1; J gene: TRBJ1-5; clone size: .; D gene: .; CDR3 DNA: TGTGCCAGCAGCAAAAGGTTCGGGGGCCTTAGTCAGCCCCAGCATTTT; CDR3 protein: CASSKRFGGLSQPQHF
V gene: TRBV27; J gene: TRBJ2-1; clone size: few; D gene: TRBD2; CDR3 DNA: TGTGCCAGCAGTTCGCGAGCGGGAGCTGAGCAGTTCTTC; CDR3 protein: CASSSRAGAEQFF
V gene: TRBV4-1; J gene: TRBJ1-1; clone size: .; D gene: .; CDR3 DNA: TGCGCCAGCAGCCCCGTACAGGGCCTGAACACTGAAGCTTTCTTT; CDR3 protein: CASSPVQGLNTEAFF
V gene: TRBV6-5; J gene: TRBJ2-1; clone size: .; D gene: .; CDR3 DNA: TGTGCCAGCAGCCTTGACAGGGAGCAGTTCTTC; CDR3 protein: CASSLDREQFF
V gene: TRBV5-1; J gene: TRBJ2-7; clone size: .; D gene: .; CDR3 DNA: TGCGCCAGCAGCTTGACGGCAGGAAATTACGAGCAGTACTTC; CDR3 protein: CASSLTAGNYEQYF
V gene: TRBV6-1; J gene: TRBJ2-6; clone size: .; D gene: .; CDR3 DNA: TGTGCCAGCAGGGACATCGCTGGGGCCAACGTCCTGACTTTC; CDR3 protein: CASRDIAGANVLTF
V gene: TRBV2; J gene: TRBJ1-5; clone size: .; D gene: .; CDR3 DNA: TGTGCCAGCCGTAGCGCCAGAAGTCAGCCCCAGCATTTT; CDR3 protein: CASRSARSQPQHF
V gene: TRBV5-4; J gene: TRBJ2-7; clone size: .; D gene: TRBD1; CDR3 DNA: TGTGCCAGCAGCCAGGGACAGGTGGCAGGCTACGAGCAGTACTTC; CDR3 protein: CASSQGQVAGYEQYF
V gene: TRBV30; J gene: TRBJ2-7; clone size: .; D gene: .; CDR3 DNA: TGTGCCTGGAGTAGGAACGAGCAGTACTTC; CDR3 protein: CAWSRNEQYF
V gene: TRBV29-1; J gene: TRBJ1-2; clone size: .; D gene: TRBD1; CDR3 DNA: TGCAGCGTTGAAGATCTCAGGCAGGGGGTAGGGGGTGGCTACACCTTC; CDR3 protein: CSVEDLRQGVGGGYTF
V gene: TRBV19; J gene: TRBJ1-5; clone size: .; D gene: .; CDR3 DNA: TGTGCCAGTAGTTTTTGGGGTATGAGTCAGCCCCAGCATTTT; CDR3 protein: CASSFWGMSQPQHF
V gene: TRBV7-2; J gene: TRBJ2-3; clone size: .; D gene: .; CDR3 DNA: TGTGCCAGCACCCTTAGCCCGGGTTCCACAGATACGCAGTATTTT; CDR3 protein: CASTLSPGSTDTQYF
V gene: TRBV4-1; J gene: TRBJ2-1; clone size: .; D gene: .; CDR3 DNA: TGCGCCAGCAGCCAAGATTATACTAGCTACAATGAGCAGTTCTTC; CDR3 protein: CASSQDYTSYNEQFF
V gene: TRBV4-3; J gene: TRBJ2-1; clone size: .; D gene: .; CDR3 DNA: TGCGCCAGCAGCCCCGGATTGCGGCCCAAGAATGAGCAGTTCTTC; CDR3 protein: CASSPGLRPKNEQFF
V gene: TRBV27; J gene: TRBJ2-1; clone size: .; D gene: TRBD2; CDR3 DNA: TGTGCCAGCAGTTTCCGCCCGGCGGGAGGGAGCTCCTACAATGAGCAGTTCTTC; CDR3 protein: CASSFRPAGGSSYNEQFF
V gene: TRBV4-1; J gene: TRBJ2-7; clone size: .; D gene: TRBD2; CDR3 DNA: TGCGCCAGCAGCCGAGGACTAGCGGGAGCCTACGAGCAGTACTTC; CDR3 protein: CASSRGLAGAYEQYF
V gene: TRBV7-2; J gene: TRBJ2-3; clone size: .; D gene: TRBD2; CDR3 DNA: TGTGCCAGCAGCCGACTAGCGGGAGTAGATACGCAGTATTTT; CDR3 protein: CASSRLAGVDTQYF
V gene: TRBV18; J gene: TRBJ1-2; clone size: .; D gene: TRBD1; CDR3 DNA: TGTGCCAGCTCACCATTGGACAGGGGAAGTGGCTACACCTTC; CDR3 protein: CASSPLDRGSGYTF
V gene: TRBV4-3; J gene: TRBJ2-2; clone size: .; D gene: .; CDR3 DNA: TGCGCCAGCAGCCAAGAGGGCGGACTGAACACCGGGGAGCTGTTTTTT; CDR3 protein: CASSQEGGLNTGELFF
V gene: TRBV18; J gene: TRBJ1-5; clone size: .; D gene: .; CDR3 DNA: TGTGCCAGCTCACCACCCGGGCAGGGGAGCAATCAGCCCCAGCATTTT; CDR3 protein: CASSPPGQGSNQPQHF
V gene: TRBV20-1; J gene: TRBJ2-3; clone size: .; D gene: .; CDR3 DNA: TGCAGTGCTAAGCGGTTAGATACGCAGTATTTT; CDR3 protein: CSAKRLDTQYF
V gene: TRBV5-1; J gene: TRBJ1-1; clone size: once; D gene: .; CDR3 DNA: TGCGCCAGCAGCTTGGCCAGGGTTGGCACTGAAGCTTTCTTT; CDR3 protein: CASSLARVGTEAFF
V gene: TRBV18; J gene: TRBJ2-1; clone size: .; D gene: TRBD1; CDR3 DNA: TGTGCCAGCTCACCACTCAGACAGGGACGAGACAATGAGCAGTTCTTC; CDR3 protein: CASSPLRQGRDNEQFF
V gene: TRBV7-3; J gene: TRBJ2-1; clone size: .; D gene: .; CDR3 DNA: TGTGCCAGCAGCTTAACCCTGGGGGATGAGCAGTTCTTC; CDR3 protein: CASSLTLGDEQFF
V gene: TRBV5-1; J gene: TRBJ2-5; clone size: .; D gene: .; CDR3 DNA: TGCGCCAGCAGAACGACAGGCCAAGAGACCCAGTACTTC; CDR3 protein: CASRTTGQETQYF
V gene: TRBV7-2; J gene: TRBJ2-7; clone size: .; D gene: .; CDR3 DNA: TGTGCCAGCAGCTTGGACGGAGCAGGGGTCGACGAGCAGTACTTC; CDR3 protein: CASSLDGAGVDEQYF
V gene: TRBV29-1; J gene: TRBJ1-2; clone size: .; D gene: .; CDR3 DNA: TGCAGCGTTGTAAGGGCATACCACGAAAATGGCTACACCTTC; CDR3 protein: CSVVRAYHENGYTF
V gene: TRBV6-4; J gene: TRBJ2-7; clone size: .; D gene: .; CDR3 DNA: TGTGCCCCAAAGAGGGATTGTCGGCGTAACGAGCAGTACTTC; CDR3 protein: CAPKRDCRRNEQYF
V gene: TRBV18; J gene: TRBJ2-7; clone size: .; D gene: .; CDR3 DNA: TGTGCCAGCTCACCGGTTACGGGCTCCTACGAGCAGTACTTC; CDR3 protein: CASSPVTGSYEQYF
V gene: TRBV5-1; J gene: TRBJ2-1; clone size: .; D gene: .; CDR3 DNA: TGCGCCAGCAGCTTGCGGGCCGCAAGGGAGGAGCAGTTCTTC; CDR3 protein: CASSLRAAREEQFF
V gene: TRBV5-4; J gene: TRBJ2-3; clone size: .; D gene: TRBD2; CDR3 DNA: TGTGCCAGCAGCGCTAGCGGGACCCGCACAGATACGCAGTATTTT; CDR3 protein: CASSASGTRTDTQYF
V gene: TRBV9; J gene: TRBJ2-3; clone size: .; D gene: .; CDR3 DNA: TGTGCCAGCAGCGTAGCGAGGTCGGGAGATACGCAGTATTTT; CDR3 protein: CASSVARSGDTQYF
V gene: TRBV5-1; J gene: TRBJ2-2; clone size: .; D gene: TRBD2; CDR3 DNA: TGCGCCAGCAGCTTCGGCCTAGCGGGAGAATTTGGCGACGGCACCGGGGAGCTGTTTTTT; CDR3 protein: CASSFGLAGEFGDGTGELFF
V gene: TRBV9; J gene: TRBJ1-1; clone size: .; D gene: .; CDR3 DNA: TGTGCCAGCAGCGTAGGGGTGGCTGGGCAGGGCAACACTGAAGCTTTCTTT; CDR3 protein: CASSVGVAGQGNTEAFF
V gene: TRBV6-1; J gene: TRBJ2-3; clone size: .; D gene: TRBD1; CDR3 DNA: TGTGCCAGCACTCAGGGGGACACCACAGATACGCAGTATTTT; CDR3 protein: CASTQGDTTDTQYF
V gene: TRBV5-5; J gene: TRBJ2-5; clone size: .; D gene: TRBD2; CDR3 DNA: TGTGCCAGCAGCTTGTCGGTAGCGGGAGGGGTAGAGACCCAGTACTTC; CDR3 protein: CASSLSVAGGVETQYF
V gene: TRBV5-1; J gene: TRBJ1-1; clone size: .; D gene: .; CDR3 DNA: TGCGCCAGCAGCTTGGTTTTAATGAACACTGAAGCTTTCTTT; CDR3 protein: CASSLVLMNTEAFF
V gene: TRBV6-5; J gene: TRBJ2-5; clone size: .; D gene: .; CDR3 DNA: TGTGCCAGCGTTGAGCAGGGTGGGGAAGAGACCCAGTACTTC; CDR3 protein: CASVEQGGEETQYF
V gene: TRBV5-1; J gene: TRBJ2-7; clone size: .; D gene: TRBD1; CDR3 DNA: TGCGCCAGCAGCTTAGGGACAGACTTTTACGAGCAGTACTTC; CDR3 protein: CASSLGTDFYEQYF
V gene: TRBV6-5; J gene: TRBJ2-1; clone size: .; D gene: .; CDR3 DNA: TGTGCCAGCAGTTACCAGGGGGGATCCTACAATGAGCAGTTCTTC; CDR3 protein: CASSYQGGSYNEQFF
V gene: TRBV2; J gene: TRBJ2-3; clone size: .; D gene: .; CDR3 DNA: TGTGCCAGCTGGGGAGCAGATACGCAGTATTTT; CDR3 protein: CASWGADTQYF
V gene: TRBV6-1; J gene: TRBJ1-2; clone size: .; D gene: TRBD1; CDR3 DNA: TGTGCCAGCTTGAGTACGACAGGGCGAGGCTACACCTTC; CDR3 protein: CASLSTTGRGYTF
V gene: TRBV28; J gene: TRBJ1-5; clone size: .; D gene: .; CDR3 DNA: TGTGCCAGCAGTTTTTTTATCACAGGACGTAATCAGCCCCAGCATTTT; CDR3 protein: CASSFFITGRNQPQHF
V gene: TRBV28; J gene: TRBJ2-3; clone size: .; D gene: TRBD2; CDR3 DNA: TGTGCCAGCAGTTTCCAGACTAGCGGGAGGTCTAGCACAGATACGCAGTATTTT; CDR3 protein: CASSFQTSGRSSTDTQYF
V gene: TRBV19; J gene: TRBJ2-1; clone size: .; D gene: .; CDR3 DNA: TGTGCCAGTAGTATAGAACCGGCCCGCTCCTACAATGAGCAGTTCTTC; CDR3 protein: CASSIEPARSYNEQFF
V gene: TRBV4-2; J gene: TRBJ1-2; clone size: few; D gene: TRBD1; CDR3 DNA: TGTGCCAGCAGCTACGGACAGGGGACGACTAACTATGGCTACACCTTC; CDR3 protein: CASSYGQGTTNYGYTF
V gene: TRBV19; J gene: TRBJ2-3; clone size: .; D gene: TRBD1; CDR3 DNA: TGTGCCAGTAGTATAGCGGGACAGAGCACAGATACGCAGTATTTT; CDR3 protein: CASSIAGQSTDTQYF
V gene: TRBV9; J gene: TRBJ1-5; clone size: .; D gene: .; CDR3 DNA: TGTGCCAGCAGCCCACGGGGGGCCTTAGAGGAGGGGCCCCAGCATTTT; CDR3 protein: CASSPRGALEEGPQHF
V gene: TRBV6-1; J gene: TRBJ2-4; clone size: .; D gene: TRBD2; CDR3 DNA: TGTGCCAGCAGTGCCGTCGGGGAGGGTTTTCAGTACTTC; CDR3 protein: CASSAVGEGFQYF